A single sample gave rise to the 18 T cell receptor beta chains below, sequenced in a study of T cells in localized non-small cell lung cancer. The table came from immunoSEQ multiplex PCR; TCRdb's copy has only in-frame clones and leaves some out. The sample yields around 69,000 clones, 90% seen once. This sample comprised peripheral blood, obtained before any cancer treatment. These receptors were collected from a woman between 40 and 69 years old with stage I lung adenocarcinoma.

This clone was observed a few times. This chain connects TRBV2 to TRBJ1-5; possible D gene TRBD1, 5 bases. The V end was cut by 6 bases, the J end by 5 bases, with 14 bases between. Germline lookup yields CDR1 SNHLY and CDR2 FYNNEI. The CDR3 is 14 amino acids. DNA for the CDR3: TGTGCCAGCAGACGGGACGGGAACGATCAGCCCCAGCATTTT. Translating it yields CASRRDGNDQPQHF.

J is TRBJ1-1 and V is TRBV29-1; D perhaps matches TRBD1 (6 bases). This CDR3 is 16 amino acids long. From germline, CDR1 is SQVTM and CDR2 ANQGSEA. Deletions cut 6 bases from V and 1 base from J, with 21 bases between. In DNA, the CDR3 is TGCAGCGTAGCCGCCATGACAGGTCCGCGGAACACTGAAGCTTTCTTT. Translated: CSVAAMTGPRNTEAFF.

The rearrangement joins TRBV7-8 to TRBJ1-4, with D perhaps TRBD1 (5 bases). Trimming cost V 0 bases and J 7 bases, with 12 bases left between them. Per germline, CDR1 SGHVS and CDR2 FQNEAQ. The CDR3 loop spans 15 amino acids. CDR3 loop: CASSLAWGFSEKLFF. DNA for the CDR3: TGTGCCAGCAGCTTAGCGTGGGGGTTTAGTGAAAAACTGTTTTTT.

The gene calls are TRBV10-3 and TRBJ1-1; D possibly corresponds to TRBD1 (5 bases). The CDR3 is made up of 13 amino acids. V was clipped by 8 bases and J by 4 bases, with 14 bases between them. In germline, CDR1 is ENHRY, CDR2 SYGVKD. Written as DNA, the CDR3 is TGTGCCATCGCTTCGAGGGGACTCACTGAAGCTTTCTTT. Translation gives CAIASRGLTEAFF.

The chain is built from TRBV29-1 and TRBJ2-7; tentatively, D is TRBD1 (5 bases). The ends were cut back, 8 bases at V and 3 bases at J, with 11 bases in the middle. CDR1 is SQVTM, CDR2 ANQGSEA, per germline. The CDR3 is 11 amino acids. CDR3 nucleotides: TGCAGCTTTAGTCAGGGCTACGAGCAGTACTTC. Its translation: CSFSQGYEQYF.

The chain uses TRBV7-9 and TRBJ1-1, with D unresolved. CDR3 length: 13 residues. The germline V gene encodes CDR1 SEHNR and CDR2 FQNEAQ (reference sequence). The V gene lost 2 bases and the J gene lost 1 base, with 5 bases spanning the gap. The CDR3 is CASSLSSNTEAFF. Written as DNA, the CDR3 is TGTGCCAGCAGCTTAAGCTCGAACACTGAAGCTTTCTTT.

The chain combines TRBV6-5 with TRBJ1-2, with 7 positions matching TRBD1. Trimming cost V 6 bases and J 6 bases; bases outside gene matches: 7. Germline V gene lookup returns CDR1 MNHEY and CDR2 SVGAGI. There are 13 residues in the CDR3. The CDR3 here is CASSRQGFDGYTF. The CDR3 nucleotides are TGTGCCAGCAGCCGACAGGGATTTGATGGCTACACCTTC.

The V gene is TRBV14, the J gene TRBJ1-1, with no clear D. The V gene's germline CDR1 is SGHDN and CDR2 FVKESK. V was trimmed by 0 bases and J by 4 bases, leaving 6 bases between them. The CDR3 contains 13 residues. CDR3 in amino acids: CASSQDPTTEAFF. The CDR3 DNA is TGTGCCAGCAGCCAAGATCCGACCACTGAAGCTTTCTTT.

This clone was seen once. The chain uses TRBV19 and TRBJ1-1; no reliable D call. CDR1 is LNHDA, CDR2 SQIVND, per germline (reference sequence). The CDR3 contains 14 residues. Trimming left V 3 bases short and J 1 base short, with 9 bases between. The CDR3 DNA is TGTGCCAGTAGTATGTGGTCGAAGAACACTGAAGCTTTCTTT. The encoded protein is CASSMWSKNTEAFF.

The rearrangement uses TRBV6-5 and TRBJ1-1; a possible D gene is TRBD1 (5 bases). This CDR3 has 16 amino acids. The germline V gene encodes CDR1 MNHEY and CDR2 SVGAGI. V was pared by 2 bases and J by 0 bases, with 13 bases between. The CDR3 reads CASSYHRQYMNTEAFF. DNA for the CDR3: TGTGCCAGCAGTTACCACCGACAGTATATGAACACTGAAGCTTTCTTT.

The CDR3 DNA follows: TGTGCCAGCAGTCTGGACAGGAGACAGCCCCAGCATTTT. It codes for CASSLDRRQPQHF. The chain links TRBV27 to TRBJ1-5; 7 positions match TRBD1. Trimming cost V 5 bases and J 7 bases; bases outside gene matches: 5. There are 13 residues in the CDR3. Germline loops: CDR1 MNHEY, CDR2 SMNVEV (reference sequence).

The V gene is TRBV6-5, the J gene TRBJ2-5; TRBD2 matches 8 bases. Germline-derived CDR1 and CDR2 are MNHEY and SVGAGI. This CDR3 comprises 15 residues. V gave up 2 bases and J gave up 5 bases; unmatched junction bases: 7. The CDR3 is CASSYTSGSPETQYF. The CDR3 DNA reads TGTGCCAGCAGTTACACAAGCGGGAGTCCGGAGACCCAGTACTTC.

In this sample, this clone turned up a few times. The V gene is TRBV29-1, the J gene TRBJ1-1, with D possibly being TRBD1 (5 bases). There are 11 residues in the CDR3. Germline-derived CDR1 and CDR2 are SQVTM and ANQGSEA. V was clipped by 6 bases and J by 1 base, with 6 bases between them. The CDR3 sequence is CSVDRNTEAFF. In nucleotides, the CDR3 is TGCAGCGTAGACAGGAACACTGAAGCTTTCTTT.

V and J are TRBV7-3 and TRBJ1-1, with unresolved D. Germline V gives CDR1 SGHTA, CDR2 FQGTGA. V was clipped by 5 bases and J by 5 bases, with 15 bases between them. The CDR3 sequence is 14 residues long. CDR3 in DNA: TGTGCCAGCAGCAGAGGGATAGGGCCGACTGAAGCTTTCTTT. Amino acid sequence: CASSRGIGPTEAFF.

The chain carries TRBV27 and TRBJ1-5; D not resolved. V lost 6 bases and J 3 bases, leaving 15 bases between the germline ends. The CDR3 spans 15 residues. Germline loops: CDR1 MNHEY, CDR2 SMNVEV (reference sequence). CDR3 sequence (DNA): TGTGCCAGCAGGCGGACGGACGGCTACAATCAGCCCCAGCATTTT. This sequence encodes CASRRTDGYNQPQHF.

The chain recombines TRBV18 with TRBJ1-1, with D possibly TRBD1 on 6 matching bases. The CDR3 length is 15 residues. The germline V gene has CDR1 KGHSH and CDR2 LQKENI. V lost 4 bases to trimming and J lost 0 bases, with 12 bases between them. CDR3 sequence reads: CASSLGQTLNTEAFF. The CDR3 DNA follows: TGTGCCAGCTCACTTGGACAGACGCTGAACACTGAAGCTTTCTTT.

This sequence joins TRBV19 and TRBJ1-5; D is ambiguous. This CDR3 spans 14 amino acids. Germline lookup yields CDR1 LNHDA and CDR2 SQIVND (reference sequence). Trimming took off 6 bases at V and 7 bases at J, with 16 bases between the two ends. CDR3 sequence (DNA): TGTGCCAGTAGCCCGCCCCCCGGGGAGCAGCCCCAGCATTTT. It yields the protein CASSPPPGEQPQHF. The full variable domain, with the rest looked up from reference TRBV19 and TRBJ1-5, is DGGITQSPKYLFRKEGQNVTLSCEQNLNHDAMYWYRQDPGQGLRLIYYSQIVNDFQKGDIAEGYSVSREKKESFPLTVTSAQKNPTAFYLCASSPPPGEQPQHFGDGTRLSIL.

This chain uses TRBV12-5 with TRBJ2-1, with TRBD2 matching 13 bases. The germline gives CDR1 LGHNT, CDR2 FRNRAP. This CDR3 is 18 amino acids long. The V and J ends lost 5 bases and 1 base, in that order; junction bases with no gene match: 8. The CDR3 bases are TGTGCTAGTGGTCCCGGACTAGCGGGAGTGAATTCCTACAATGAGCAGTTCTTC. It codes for CASGPGLAGVNSYNEQFF.